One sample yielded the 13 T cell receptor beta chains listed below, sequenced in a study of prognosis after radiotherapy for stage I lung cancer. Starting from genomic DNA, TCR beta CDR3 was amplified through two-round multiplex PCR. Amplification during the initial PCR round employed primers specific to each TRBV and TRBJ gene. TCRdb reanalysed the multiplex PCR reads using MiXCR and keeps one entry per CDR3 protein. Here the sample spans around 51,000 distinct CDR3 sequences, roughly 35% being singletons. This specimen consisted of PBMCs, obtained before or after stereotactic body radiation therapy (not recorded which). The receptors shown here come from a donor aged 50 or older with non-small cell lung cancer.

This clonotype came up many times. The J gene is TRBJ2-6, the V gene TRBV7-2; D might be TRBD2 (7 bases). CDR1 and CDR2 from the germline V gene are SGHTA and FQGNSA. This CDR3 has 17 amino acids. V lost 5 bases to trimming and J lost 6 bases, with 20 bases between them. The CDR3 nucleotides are TGTGCCAGCAGCCTAGGTTCGGGGGGCTCTCTGGCCAACGTCCTGACTTTC. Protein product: CASSLGSGGSLANVLTF. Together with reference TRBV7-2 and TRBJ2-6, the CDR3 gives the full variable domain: GAGVSQSPSNKVTEKGKDVELRCDPISGHTALYWYRQSLGQGLEFLIYFQGNSAPDKSGLPSDRFSAERTGGSVSTLTIQRTQQEDSAVYLCASSLGSGGSLANVLTFGAGSRLTVL.

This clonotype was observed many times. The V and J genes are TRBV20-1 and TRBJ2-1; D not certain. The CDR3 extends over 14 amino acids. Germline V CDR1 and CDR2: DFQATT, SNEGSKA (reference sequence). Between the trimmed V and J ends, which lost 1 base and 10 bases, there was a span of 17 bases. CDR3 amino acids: CSARVPIDLGEQFF. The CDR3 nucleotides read TGCAGTGCTAGAGTCCCGATCGATCTGGGGGAGCAGTTCTTC.

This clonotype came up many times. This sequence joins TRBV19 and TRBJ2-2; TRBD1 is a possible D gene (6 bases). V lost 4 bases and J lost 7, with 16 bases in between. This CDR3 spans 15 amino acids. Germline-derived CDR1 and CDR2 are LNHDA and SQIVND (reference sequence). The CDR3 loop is CASSTTWGPDGELFF. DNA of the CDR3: TGTGCCAGTAGTACTACCTGGGGGCCCGACGGGGAGCTGTTTTTT.

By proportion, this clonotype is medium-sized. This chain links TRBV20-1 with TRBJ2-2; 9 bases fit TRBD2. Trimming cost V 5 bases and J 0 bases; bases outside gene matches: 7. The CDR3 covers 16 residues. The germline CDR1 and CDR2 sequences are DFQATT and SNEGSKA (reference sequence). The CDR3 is CSARLSGRPNTGELFF. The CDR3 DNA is TGCAGTGCTCGACTAAGCGGGAGGCCGAACACCGGGGAGCTGTTTTTT.

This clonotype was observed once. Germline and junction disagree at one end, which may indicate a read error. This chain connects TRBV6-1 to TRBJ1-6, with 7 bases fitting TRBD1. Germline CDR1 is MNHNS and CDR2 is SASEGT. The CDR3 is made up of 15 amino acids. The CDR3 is CASRPKGAQNSPLHF. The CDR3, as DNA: TGTGCCAGCAGACCAAAGGGGGCCCAAAATTCACCCCTACACTTT.

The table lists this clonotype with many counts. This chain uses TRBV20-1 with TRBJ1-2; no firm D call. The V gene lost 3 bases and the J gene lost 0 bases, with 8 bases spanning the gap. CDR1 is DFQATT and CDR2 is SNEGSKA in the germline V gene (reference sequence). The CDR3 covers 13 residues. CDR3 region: CSARVRTNYGYTF. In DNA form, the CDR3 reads TGCAGTGCTAGGGTTCGGACTAACTATGGCTACACCTTC.

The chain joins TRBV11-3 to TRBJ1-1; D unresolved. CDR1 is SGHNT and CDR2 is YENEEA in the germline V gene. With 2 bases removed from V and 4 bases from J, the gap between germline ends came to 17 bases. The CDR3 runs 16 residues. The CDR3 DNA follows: TGTGCCAGCAGCTTACGACATGGCCCCTGGGTCACTGAAGCTTTCTTT. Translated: CASSLRHGPWVTEAFF.

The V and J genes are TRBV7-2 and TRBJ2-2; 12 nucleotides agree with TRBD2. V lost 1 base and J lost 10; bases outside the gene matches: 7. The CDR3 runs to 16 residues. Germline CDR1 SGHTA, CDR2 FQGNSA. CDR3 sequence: CASSLVTSGRSVELFF. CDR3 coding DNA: TGTGCCAGCAGCTTAGTGACTAGCGGGAGATCCGTGGAGCTGTTTTTT.

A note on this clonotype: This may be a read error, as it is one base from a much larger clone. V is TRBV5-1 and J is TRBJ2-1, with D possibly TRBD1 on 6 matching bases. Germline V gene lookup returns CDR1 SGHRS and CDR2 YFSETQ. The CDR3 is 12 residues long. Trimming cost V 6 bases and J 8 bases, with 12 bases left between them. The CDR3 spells CASTPGVDEQFF. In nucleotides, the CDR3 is TGCGCCAGCACTCCAGGGGTCGATGAGCAGTTCTTC.

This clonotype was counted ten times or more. CDR3 sequence (DNA): TGTGCCATGAAAGGACTAGCGGGGACCGGGGAGCTGTTTTTT. Its protein product is CAMKGLAGTGELFF. The chain carries TRBV10-3 and TRBJ2-2, with 12 bases that match TRBD2. V shed 9 bases, J shed 5 bases, and the junction held 4 bases outside the gene matches. CDR1 and CDR2 from the germline V gene are ENHRY and SYGVKD. This CDR3 is built from 14 residues.

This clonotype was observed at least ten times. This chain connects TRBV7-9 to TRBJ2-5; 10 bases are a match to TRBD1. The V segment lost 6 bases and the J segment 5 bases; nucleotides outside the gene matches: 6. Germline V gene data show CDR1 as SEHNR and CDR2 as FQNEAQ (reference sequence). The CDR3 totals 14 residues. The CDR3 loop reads CASRWDRGRETQYF. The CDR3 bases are TGTGCCAGCAGATGGGACAGGGGACGGGAGACCCAGTACTTC.

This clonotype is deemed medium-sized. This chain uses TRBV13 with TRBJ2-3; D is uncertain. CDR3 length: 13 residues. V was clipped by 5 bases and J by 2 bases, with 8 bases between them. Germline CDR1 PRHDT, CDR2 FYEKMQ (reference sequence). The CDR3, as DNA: TGTGCCAGCAGCCGTTTACCCACAGATACGCAGTATTTT. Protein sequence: CASSRLPTDTQYF.

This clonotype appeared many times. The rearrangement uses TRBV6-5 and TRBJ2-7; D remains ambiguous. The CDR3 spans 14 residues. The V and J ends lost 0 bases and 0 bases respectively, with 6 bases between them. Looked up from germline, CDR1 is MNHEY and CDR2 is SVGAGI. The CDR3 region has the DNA TGTGCCAGCAGTTACTCGCCTAACTCCTACGAGCAGTACTTC. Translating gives CASSYSPNSYEQYF.